These 21 T cell receptor beta chains were sequenced from one sample in a study of prognosis after radiotherapy for stage I lung cancer. By two-round multiplex PCR, the TCR beta CDR3 was amplified from genomic DNA. The use of primers specific to each TRBV and TRBJ gene characterized first-round PCR. TCRdb re-analysed the multiplex PCR reads in MiXCR, keeping a single row per CDR3 protein. The sample has about 26,000 distinct CDR3 sequences, around 30% seen once; the top ten hold 30% to 40%. Sequenced material: PBMCs, taken before or after stereotactic body radiation therapy (not recorded which). These receptors came from a donor older than 45 with non-small cell lung cancer.

This clonotype was recorded many times. This chain joins TRBV5-1 and TRBJ2-5; 8 bases are shared with TRBD1. The CDR3 consists of 17 residues. Germline trimming cut 4 bases from V and 7 bases from J; bases unmatched to any gene: 18. Germline loops: CDR1 SGHRS, CDR2 YFSETQ. The CDR3 bases are TGCGCCAGCAGCCGGACAGGGAATGAAGGGCTGCTTGTGACCCAGTACTTC. As protein: CASSRTGNEGLLVTQYF. Full variable domain (remainder filled in from reference TRBV5-1 and TRBJ2-5): KAGVTQTPRYLIKTRGQQVTLSCSPISGHRSVSWYQQTPGQGLQFLFEYFSETQRNKGNFPGRFSGRQFSNSRSEMNVSTLELGDSALYLCASSRTGNEGLLVTQYFGPGTRLLVL.

This clonotype qualifies as medium-sized. DNA for the CDR3: TGTGCCAGCAGTTTAAGTCGGAACACTGAAGCTTTCTTT. Translated, it gives CASSLSRNTEAFF. The V gene is TRBV27, the J gene TRBJ1-1, with unresolved D. CDR3 length: 13 amino acids. The germline V gene encodes CDR1 MNHEY and CDR2 SMNVEV (reference sequence). Trimming left V 2 bases short and J 1 base short, with 5 bases between.

The V call is TRBV28, the J call TRBJ1-3, with D uncertain. The V and J ends lost 2 bases and 0 bases respectively, with 8 bases between them. This CDR3 region has 15 residues. From germline, CDR1 is MDHEN and CDR2 SYDVKM. The CDR3 DNA reads as TGTGCCAGCAGTTTACAACGCCTCTCTGGAAACACCATATATTTT. This codes for CASSLQRLSGNTIYF.

This clonotype was observed many times. V is TRBV3-1 and J is TRBJ1-6; 8 bases are shared with TRBD1. This CDR3 contains 15 residues. The V gene end was trimmed by 5 bases and the J gene end by 12 bases; junction bases not matched to a gene: 12. The germline CDR1 and CDR2 sequences are LGHDT and YNNKEL (reference sequence). The CDR3 DNA is TGTGCCAGCAGCTACCTACCCGGGACAGGTCGACCCCTCCACTTT. As protein: CASSYLPGTGRPLHF.

By its share, this clonotype is medium-sized (0.01 to 0.1%). This chain connects TRBV5-1 to TRBJ1-6; tentative D call: TRBD1 (6 bases). V was shortened by 3 bases and J by 7 bases, with 14 bases between the two germline ends. The CDR3 runs 15 residues. Germline loops: CDR1 SGHRS, CDR2 YFSETQ. The CDR3 loop is CASSSYRDGNSPLHF. CDR3 DNA: TGCGCCAGCAGCTCATACAGGGATGGCAATTCACCCCTCCACTTT.

CDR3 nucleotides: TGTGCCACCAGTGATTCGTCGCCAGGGCCGCGGGATGGCTACACCTTC. Amino acids: CATSDSSPGPRDGYTF. The chain uses TRBV24-1 and TRBJ1-2; D perhaps matches TRBD1 (5 bases). The CDR3 consists of 16 residues. Germline V gene lookup returns CDR1 KGHDR and CDR2 SFDVKD. The ends were cut back, 2 bases at V and 6 bases at J, with 18 bases in the middle.

The rearrangement uses TRBV5-1 and TRBJ2-2; D ambiguous. This CDR3 contains 15 residues. V lost 4 bases, J lost 3 bases, and 13 bases lay in between. Germline V lookup: CDR1 SGHRS, CDR2 YFSETQ. CDR3 coding DNA: TGCGCCAGCAGCCCCCTAACCCCGGACACCGGGGAGCTGTTTTTT. Its protein is CASSPLTPDTGELFF.

Notes on this clonotype: A far larger clone is just one base off, so this is likely a read error. The V and J genes are TRBV6-8 and TRBJ1-4, with D unresolved. This CDR3 has 14 residues. CDR1 is MNHGY and CDR2 is SAAAGT in the germline V gene. The V end lost 1 base, the J end lost 7 bases, and 10 bases lay between the germline ends. CDR3 protein: CASSYFVDGEKLFF. CDR3 coding DNA: TGTGCCAGCAGTTACTTTGTAGACGGTGAAAAACTGTTTTTT.

The chain employs TRBV6-2 or TRBV6-3 and TRBJ2-7; the D is unclear. The CDR3 covers 12 residues. Trimming pared 8 bases from V and 2 bases from J, leaving 10 bases between. The germline CDR1 and CDR2 sequences are MNHEY and SVGEGT. In DNA form, the CDR3 reads TGTGCCAGCTGGTGGAACCCCTACGAGCAGTACTTC. As protein: CASWWNPYEQYF.

To note about this clonotype: A read error may be the cause here, since a much bigger clone is one base away. The chain uses TRBV3-1 and TRBJ2-3; D unresolved. Germline CDR1 LGHDT, CDR2 YNNKEL (reference sequence). There are 15 residues in the CDR3. The CDR3 reads CASGQDGLVGDTQYF. CDR3 sequence (DNA): TGTGCCAGCGGCCAAGATGGGCTAGTCGGGGATACGCAGTATTTT.

This clonotype was counted many times. The chain couples TRBV6-1 to TRBJ1-1, with a possible D match to TRBD1 (5 bases). Germline V gene sequence: CDR1 MNHNS, CDR2 SASEGT. There are 12 residues in the CDR3. The V end was cut by 10 bases, the J end by 4 bases, with 13 bases between. The CDR3 region is CANSGWGTEAFF. CDR3 in DNA: TGTGCCAACTCAGGGTGGGGCACTGAAGCTTTCTTT.

Concerning this clonotype itself: This may be a read error, as it is one base from a much larger clone. V and J are TRBV29-1 and TRBJ2-5, with a tentative D call TRBD2 (5 bases). The germline gives CDR1 SQVTM, CDR2 ANQGSEA. The CDR3 covers 15 residues. CDR3 DNA: TGCAGCGTTGAGCTTGCACGGGGTCGACAAGAGACCAAGTACTTC. The encoded protein is CSVELARGRQETKYF. The variable domain in full, completed from reference TRBV29-1 and TRBJ2-5, reads SAVISQKPSRDICQRGTSLTIQCQVDSQVTMMFWYRQQPGQSLTLIATANQGSEATYESGFVIDKFPISRPNLTFSTLTVSNMSPEDSSIYLCSVELARGRQETKYFGPGTRLLVL.

This clonotype was recorded only once. Mismatch with germline at one junction end may stem from a read error. The chain is built from TRBV19 and TRBJ2-6, with D possibly matching TRBD1 (5 bases). CDR3 length equals 14 residues. Germline lookup yields CDR1 LNHDA and CDR2 SQIVND (reference sequence). The chain's CDR3 is CASMGLDGANVLTF. The CDR3 DNA reads TGTGCCAGTATGGGCCTCGATGGGGCCAACGTCCTTACTTTC.

In its sample, this clonotype was seen many times. The rearrangement links TRBV15 to TRBJ1-1; maybe TRBD1 (6 bases). The CDR3 contains 16 residues. Per germline, CDR1 LNHNV and CDR2 YYDKDF (reference sequence). V lost 0 bases, J lost 4 bases, and 15 bases lay in between. The CDR3 DNA follows: TGTGCCACCAGCAGAGAGCTGCCGGGGGCGAGCACTGAAGCTTTCTTT. It yields the protein CATSRELPGASTEAFF.

In its sample, this clonotype was seen many times. The chain employs TRBV20-1 and TRBJ2-5; D call uncertain. CDR3 length: 14 residues. V lost 4 bases and J lost 1, with 13 bases in between. Germline CDR1 is DFQATT and CDR2 is SNEGSKA (reference sequence). The CDR3 sequence: CSAMYFLGQETQYF. The CDR3 nucleotides read TGCAGTGCTATGTACTTTTTGGGCCAAGAGACCCAGTACTTC.

This clonotype was counted many times. V and J are TRBV9 and TRBJ2-7, with 9 bases matching TRBD1. Germline loops: CDR1 SGDLS, CDR2 YYNGEE. With 2 bases clipped from V and 9 bases from J, the junction kept 6 bases outside the gene matches. CDR3 length: 13 residues. CDR3 loop: CASSVSTGGGQYF. The CDR3 coding sequence is TGTGCCAGCAGCGTCTCAACAGGGGGCGGGCAGTACTTC.

This clonotype was recorded many times. The chain employs TRBV2 and TRBJ2-6; unclear D gene. Trimming removed 5 bases at V and 0 bases at J, with 8 bases between. Germline CDR1 SNHLY, CDR2 FYNNEI. The CDR3 extends over 15 amino acids. The CDR3 sequence is CASSRVSSGANVLTF. In DNA form, the CDR3 reads TGTGCCAGCAGTAGGGTTTCCTCTGGGGCCAACGTCCTGACTTTC.

The rearrangement links TRBV9 to TRBJ1-1; 8 nucleotides agree with TRBD1. Per the germline V gene, CDR1 is SGDLS and CDR2 is YYNGEE. The CDR3 length is 16 residues. J lost 4 bases, V lost 4 bases, and 12 bases had no gene match. The CDR3 sequence is CASSIEPGGAGTEAFF. As DNA, the CDR3 is TGTGCCAGCAGCATAGAACCAGGGGGCGCGGGCACTGAAGCTTTCTTT.

This clonotype was seen ten or more times. J is TRBJ1-1 and V is TRBV15; D not resolved. The germline gives CDR1 LNHNV, CDR2 YYDKDF (reference sequence). CDR3 length equals 13 residues. Trimming took off 0 bases at V and 5 bases at J, with 7 bases between the two ends. This CDR3 is CATSRDFNTEAFF. In nucleotides, the CDR3 is TGTGCCACCAGCAGAGATTTTAATACTGAAGCTTTCTTT.

Comments on this clonotype: A junction boundary mismatches the germline segment, possibly from a read error. The V gene is TRBV6-1, the J gene TRBJ2-1; a possible D gene is TRBD1 (5 bases). Germline V gene data show CDR1 as MNHNS and CDR2 as SASEGT. The CDR3 has 17 residues. In nucleotides, the CDR3 is TGTGCCAGCAGTAAAGCGCGAGAGGTGACAGCCTACAATGAGCAGTTCTTC. Translation gives CASSKAREVTAYNEQFF.

This clonotype was found once. A read error is likely here: a far larger clone is one base away. The chain employs TRBV6-6 and TRBJ2-2, with D unclear. Per germline, CDR1 MNHNY and CDR2 SVGAGI (reference sequence). This CDR3 region has 14 residues. Trimming took 0 bases from V and 6 from J, leaving 8 bases between them. This CDR3 is CASSYSKESGELFF. The CDR3, as DNA: TGTGCCAGCAGTTACTCGAAAGAGTCCGGGGAGCTGTTTTTT.